Listed here are 15 T cell receptor beta chains from one sample, sequenced in a study of PD-1 blockade in mismatch repair-deficient tumors. Generated by immunoSEQ multiplex PCR, the TCRdb table keeps only in-frame clones and is missing some. Among some 16,000 clones listed, over 70% were seen once. This specimen consisted of PBMCs, obtained approximately five months after starting pembrolizumab. The receptors derive from an adult with mismatch repair-deficient cancer.

This sequence joins TRBV29-1 and TRBJ1-1, with 10 positions matching TRBD1. The CDR3 loop spans 15 amino acids. Germline CDR1 reads SQVTM; CDR2 reads ANQGSEA. Unmatched junction bases numbered 6, after V lost 4 bases and J lost 1 base. CDR3 in DNA: TGCAGCGTTGTGGGAGGACAGGGGGGGAACACTGAAGCTTTCTTT. It encodes CSVVGGQGGNTEAFF.

This chain links TRBV25-1 with TRBJ2-5, with unresolved D. CDR3 length equals 15 residues. Trimming stripped 3 bases from V and 5 bases from J, with 16 bases between. CDR1 and CDR2 from the germline V gene are MGHDK and SYGVNS. The CDR3 DNA sequence: TGTGCCAGCAGTGATCCCGAGACTGCATGGGAGACCCAGTACTTC. Residues: CASSDPETAWETQYF.

The V call is TRBV5-1, the J call TRBJ2-2; D gene ambiguous. Germline lookup yields CDR1 SGHRS and CDR2 YFSETQ. The CDR3 is 15 amino acids. V lost 0 bases and J 2 bases, leaving 8 bases between the germline ends. The CDR3 loop is CASSLAGVNTGELFF. CDR3 coding DNA: TGCGCCAGCAGCTTGGCCGGAGTAAACACCGGGGAGCTGTTTTTT.

The chain combines TRBV9 with TRBJ2-1, with TRBD2 matching over 10 bases. The junction had 4 bases not matched to a gene; V was cut back by 0 bases and J by 4 bases. The V gene's germline CDR1 is SGDLS and CDR2 YYNGEE. This CDR3 region has 16 residues. CDR3 DNA sequence: TGTGCCAGCAGCGTAGGTCGACTAGCGGGTTACAATGAGCAGTTCTTC. Its protein product is CASSVGRLAGYNEQFF.

J is TRBJ2-1 and V is TRBV9, with D hard to call. This CDR3 spans 14 amino acids. Trimming stripped 0 bases from V and 8 bases from J, with 12 bases between. Germline lookup yields CDR1 SGDLS and CDR2 YYNGEE. CDR3 sequence reads: CASSVVPSLDEQFF. CDR3 nucleotide sequence: TGTGCCAGCAGCGTAGTCCCCTCCCTTGATGAGCAGTTCTTC.

The CDR3 here is CASSLGLAGGLDTQYF. Written as DNA, the CDR3 is TGTGCCAGCAGCTTGGGACTAGCGGGAGGTCTAGATACGCAGTATTTT. This sequence joins TRBV5-8 and TRBJ2-3; 13 bases are shared with TRBD2. The trim removed 0 bases at V and 5 bases at J, leaving 3 bases unmatched. Germline values: CDR1 SGHTS, CDR2 YDEGEE. This CDR3 contains 16 residues.

This chain links TRBV6-5 with TRBJ2-7, with 12 nucleotides matching TRBD2. The CDR3 consists of 14 residues. The germline CDR1 and CDR2 sequences are MNHEY and SVGAGI. Trimming removed 7 bases from V and 2 bases from J; junction bases left unmatched: 3. The CDR3: CASTRLAGAYEQYF. As DNA, the CDR3 is TGTGCCAGCACCAGACTAGCGGGAGCCTACGAGCAGTACTTC.

The chain couples TRBV5-4 to TRBJ2-3; 9 positions match TRBD2. The germline CDR1 and CDR2 sequences are SGHNT and YYREEE (reference sequence). J was trimmed by 7 bases and V by 4 bases; bases with no gene match: 7. The CDR3 length is 14 residues. The CDR3 region has the DNA TGTGCCAGCAGCCCGGGACTAGCAGGAAATACGCAGTATTTT. This encodes CASSPGLAGNTQYF.

This clone appeared once. DNA for the CDR3: TGTGCCATCAGTCTCTCGGGGAACACTGAAGCTTTCTTT. Its translation is CAISLSGNTEAFF. This chain uses TRBV10-3 with TRBJ1-1; D gene uncertain. This CDR3 comprises 13 residues. The V gene's germline CDR1 is ENHRY and CDR2 SYGVKD. The V end lost 5 bases, the J end lost 1 base, and 8 bases lay between the germline ends.

The gene calls are TRBV6-5 and TRBJ2-7; 7 nucleotides align to TRBD1. The germline V gene encodes CDR1 MNHEY and CDR2 SVGAGI. There are 15 residues in the CDR3. J gave up 3 bases and V 4 bases, and 9 bases lay outside the gene matches. This chain's CDR3 is CASSSDRAANYEQYF. CDR3 in DNA: TGTGCCAGCAGTTCTGACAGGGCCGCGAACTACGAGCAGTACTTC.

This clone appeared a few times. J is TRBJ2-1 and V is TRBV7-9, with 8 positions matching TRBD2. Germline V gene lookup returns CDR1 SEHNR and CDR2 FQNEAQ (reference sequence). The CDR3 length is 17 residues. J gave up 5 bases and V 5 bases, and 14 bases lay outside the gene matches. CDR3 amino acids: CASSPGWGGRTNNEQFF. In nucleotides, the CDR3 is TGTGCCAGCAGCCCCGGCTGGGGCGGGAGGACCAACAATGAGCAGTTCTTC.

The chain has TRBV19 and TRBJ1-1, with D possibly TRBD1 on 5 matching bases. Germline CDR1 reads LNHDA; CDR2 reads SQIVND (reference sequence). The length of the CDR3 is 15 residues. Deletions cut 5 bases from V and 4 bases from J, with 17 bases between. The CDR3 sequence is CASSDPPSGRTEAFF. CDR3 coding DNA: TGTGCCAGTAGTGATCCCCCTTCAGGGCGCACTGAAGCTTTCTTT.

CDR3 bases: TGTGCCAGCGGCGACAGGGGGCTATCCTACGAGCAGTACTTC. Protein product: CASGDRGLSYEQYF. This sequence joins TRBV27 and TRBJ2-5, with 10 bases lining up with TRBD1. The J call is doubtful: the DNA matches TRBJ2-7 better. Germline-derived CDR1 and CDR2 are MNHEY and SMNVEV (reference sequence). This CDR3 has 14 amino acids.

This clone was recorded only once. The chain couples TRBV11-3 to TRBJ1-1; D remains ambiguous. Germline values: CDR1 SGHNT, CDR2 YENEEA. Trimming removed 5 bases from V and 1 base from J, with 11 bases in between. The CDR3 sequence is 14 residues long. The DNA of the CDR3 is TGTGCCAGCAGCCCCAGCGGGAGGAACACTGAAGCTTTCTTT. Translated, it gives CASSPSGRNTEAFF. Looking up the rest from reference TRBV11-3 and TRBJ1-1 gives the full variable domain: EAGVVQSPRYKIIEKKQPVAFWCNPISGHNTLYWYLQNLGQGPELLIRYENEEAVDDSQLPKDRFSAERLKGVDSTLKIQPAELGDSAVYLCASSPSGRNTEAFFGQGTRLTVV.

This chain links TRBV10-2 with TRBJ1-1; D is unresolved. This CDR3 has 14 residues. V lost 3 bases, J lost 0 bases, and 8 bases lay in between. Germline V gene data show CDR1 as WSHSY and CDR2 as SAAADI. CDR3 nucleotide sequence: TGCGCCAGCAGTGATCCGGGGATGAACACTGAAGCTTTCTTT. Amino acid sequence: CASSDPGMNTEAFF.